This TCR beta chain derives from a study of identical twins. With regard to this clonotype: Antigen: not known.

Healthy Caucasians provided all donations. This CDR3 region has 14 residues. J lost 14 bases, V lost 0 bases, and 9 bases had no gene match. Findings and caveats of the study: It was cross-sectional statistical analysis, not following the same donors, that the conclusions relied on.

A single record per CDR3 protein comes from TCRdb applying MiXCR to the 5' RACE reads. Of more than 1.5 million distinct CDR3 sequences in the sample, about 30% were seen once. The sequence derives from a newborn girl in good health. Sequencing was performed on cord blood. V is TRBV12-3 or TRBV12-4 and J is TRBJ2-4; 8 positions match TRBD1. This chain's CDR3 is CASSLALAGGGEYF. CDR3 DNA: TGTGCCAGCAGTTTAGCGCTGGCAGGGGGCGGGGAGTACTTC.